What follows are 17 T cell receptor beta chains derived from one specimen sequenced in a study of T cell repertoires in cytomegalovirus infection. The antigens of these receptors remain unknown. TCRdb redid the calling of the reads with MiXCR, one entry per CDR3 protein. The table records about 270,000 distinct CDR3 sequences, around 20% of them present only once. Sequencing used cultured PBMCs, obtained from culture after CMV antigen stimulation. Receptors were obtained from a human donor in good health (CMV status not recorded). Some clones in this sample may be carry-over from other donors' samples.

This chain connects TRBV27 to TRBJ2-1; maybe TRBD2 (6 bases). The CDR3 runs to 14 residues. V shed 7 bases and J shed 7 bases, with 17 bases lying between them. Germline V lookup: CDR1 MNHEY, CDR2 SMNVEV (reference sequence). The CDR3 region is CASNVGGPRNEQFF. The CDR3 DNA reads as TGTGCCAGCAACGTTGGAGGGCCAAGGAATGAGCAGTTCTTC.

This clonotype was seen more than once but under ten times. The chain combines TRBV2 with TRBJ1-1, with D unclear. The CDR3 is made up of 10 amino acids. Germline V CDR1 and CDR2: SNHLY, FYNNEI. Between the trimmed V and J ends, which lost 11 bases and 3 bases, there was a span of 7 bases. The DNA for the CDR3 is TGTGCCGGATGGGACACTGAAGCTTTCTTT. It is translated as CAGWDTEAFF.

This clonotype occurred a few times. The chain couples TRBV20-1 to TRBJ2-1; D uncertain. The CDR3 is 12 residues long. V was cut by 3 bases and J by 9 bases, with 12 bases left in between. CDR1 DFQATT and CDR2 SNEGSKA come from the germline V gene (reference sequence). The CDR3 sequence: CSARANWGEQFF. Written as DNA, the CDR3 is TGCAGTGCTAGGGCTAATTGGGGTGAGCAGTTCTTC.

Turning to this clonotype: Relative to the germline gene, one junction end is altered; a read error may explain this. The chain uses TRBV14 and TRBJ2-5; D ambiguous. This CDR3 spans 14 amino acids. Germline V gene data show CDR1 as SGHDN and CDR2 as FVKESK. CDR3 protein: CASSQDPRPETLYF. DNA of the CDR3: TGTGCCAGCAGCCAAGATCCCCGGCCGGAGACCCTGTACTTC.

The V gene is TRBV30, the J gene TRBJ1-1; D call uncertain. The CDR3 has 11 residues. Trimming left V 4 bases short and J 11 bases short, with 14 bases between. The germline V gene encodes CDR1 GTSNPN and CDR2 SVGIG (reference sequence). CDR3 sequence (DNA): TGTGCCTGGACACACGCGACGGGCGCTTTCTTT. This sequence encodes CAWTHATGAFF. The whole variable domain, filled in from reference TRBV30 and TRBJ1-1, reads SQTIHQWPATLVQPVGSPLSLECTVEGTSNPNLYWYRQAAGRGLQLLFYSVGIGQISSEVPQNLSASRPQDRQFILSSKKLLLSDSGFYLCAWTHATGAFFGQGTRLTVV.

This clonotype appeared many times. This CDR3 reads CASSLFRTVYEQYF. In nucleotides, the CDR3 is TGTGCCAGCAGCTTGTTCCGGACTGTCTACGAGCAGTACTTC. This chain joins TRBV5-5 and TRBJ2-7; D might be TRBD2 (5 bases). In germline, CDR1 is SGHKS, CDR2 YYEKEE (reference sequence). This CDR3 comprises 14 residues. V was pared by 1 base and J by 3 bases, with 11 bases between.

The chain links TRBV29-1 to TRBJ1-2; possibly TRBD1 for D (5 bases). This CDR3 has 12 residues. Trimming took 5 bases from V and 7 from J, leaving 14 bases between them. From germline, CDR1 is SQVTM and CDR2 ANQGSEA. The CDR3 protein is CSVQGAGSGYTF. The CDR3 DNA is TGCAGCGTTCAGGGCGCCGGCTCTGGCTACACCTTC.

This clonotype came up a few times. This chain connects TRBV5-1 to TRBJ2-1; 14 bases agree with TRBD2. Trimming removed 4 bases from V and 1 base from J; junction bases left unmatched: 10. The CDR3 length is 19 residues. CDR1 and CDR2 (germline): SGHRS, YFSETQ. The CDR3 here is CASSQMGLAGVLSYNEQFF. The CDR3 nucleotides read TGCGCCAGCAGCCAAATGGGACTAGCGGGAGTTCTTTCCTACAATGAGCAGTTCTTC.

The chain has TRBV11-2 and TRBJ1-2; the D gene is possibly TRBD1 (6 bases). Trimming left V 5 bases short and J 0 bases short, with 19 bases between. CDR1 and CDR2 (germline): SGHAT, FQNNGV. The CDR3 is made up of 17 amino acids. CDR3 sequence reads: CASSTEPGQKTNYGYTF. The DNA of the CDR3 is TGTGCCAGCAGCACAGAGCCGGGACAAAAAACTAACTATGGCTACACCTTC.

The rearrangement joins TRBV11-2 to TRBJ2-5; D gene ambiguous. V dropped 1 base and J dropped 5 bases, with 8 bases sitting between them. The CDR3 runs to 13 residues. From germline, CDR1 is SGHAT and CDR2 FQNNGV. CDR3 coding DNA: TGTGCCAGCAGCTTAGGCCCCTCGGAGACCCAGTACTTC. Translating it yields CASSLGPSETQYF.

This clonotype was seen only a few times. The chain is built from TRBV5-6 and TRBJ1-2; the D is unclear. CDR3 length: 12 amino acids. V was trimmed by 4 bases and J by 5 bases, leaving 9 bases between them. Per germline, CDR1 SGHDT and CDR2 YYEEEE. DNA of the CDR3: TGTGCCAGCAGCCCAGACATGTATGGCTACACCTTC. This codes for CASSPDMYGYTF.

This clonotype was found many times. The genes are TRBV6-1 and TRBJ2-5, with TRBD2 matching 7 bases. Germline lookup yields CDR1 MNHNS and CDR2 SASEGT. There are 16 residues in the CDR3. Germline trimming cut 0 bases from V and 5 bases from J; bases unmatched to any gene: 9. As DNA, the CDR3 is TGTGCCAGCAGTGAAGCAAAAGGGGCGGGGGATGAGACCCAGTACTTC. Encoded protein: CASSEAKGAGDETQYF.

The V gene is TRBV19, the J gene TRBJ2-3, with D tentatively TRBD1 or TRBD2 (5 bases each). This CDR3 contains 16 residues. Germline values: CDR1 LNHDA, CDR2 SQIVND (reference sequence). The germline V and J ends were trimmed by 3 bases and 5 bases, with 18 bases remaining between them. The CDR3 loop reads CASSIRDGRAGDTQYF. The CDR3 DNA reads TGTGCCAGTAGTATCCGGGACGGGCGGGCTGGAGATACGCAGTATTTT.

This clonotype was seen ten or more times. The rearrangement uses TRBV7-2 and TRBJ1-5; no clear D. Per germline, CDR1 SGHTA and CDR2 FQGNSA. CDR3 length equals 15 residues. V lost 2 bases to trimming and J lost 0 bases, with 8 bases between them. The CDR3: CASSLNEGSNQPQHF. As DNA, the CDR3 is TGTGCCAGCAGCTTAAACGAGGGTAGCAATCAGCCCCAGCATTTT.

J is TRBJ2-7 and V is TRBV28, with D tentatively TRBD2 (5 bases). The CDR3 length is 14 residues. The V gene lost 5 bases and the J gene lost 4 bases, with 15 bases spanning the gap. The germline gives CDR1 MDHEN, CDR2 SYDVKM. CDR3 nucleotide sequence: TGTGCCAGCAGTCCTACCGGTGGAGGTTACGAGCAGTACTTC. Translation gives CASSPTGGGYEQYF. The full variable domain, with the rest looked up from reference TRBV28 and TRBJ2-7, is DVKVTQSSRYLVKRTGEKVFLECVQDMDHENMFWYRQDPGLGLRLIYFSYDVKMKEKGDIPEGYSVSREKKERFSLILESASTNQTSMYLCASSPTGGGYEQYFGPGTRLTVT.

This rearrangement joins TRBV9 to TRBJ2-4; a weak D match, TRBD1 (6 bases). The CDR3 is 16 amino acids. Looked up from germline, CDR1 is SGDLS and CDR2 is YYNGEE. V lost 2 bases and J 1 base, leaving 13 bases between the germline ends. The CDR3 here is CASSVGFGGAKNIQYF. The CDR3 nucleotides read TGTGCCAGCAGCGTCGGATTTGGGGGCGCCAAAAACATTCAGTACTTC.

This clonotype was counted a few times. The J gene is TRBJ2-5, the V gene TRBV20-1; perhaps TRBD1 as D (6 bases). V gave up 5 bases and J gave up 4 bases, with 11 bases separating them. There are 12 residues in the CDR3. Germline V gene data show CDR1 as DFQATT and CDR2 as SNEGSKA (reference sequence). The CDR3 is CSAPGTSETQYF. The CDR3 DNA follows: TGCAGTGCTCCAGGGACATCAGAGACCCAGTACTTC.